These 30 T cell receptor beta chains were sequenced from one sample in a study of early T cells in non-severe SARS-CoV-2 infection. TCRdb reprocessed the 5' RACE reads with MiXCR, giving one entry per CDR3 protein. This sample carries roughly 66,000 distinct CDR3 sequences, roughly 9.1% of them seen once, and the ten largest clones take 3.2%. The sequenced sample was whole blood. The receptors were sampled from an adult who was a healthcare worker with PCR-confirmed SARS-CoV-2 infection or an uninfected control (not recorded which).

Comment on this clonotype: A much larger clonotype is one base distant, so this may be a read error. V and J are TRBV12-3 or TRBV12-4 and TRBJ1-5; TRBD1 is a possible D gene (6 bases). This CDR3 contains 13 residues. The V gene lost 6 bases and the J gene lost 5 bases, with 11 bases spanning the gap. CDR3 region: CASSPGEDQPQHF. The DNA of the CDR3 is TGTGCCAGCAGCCCAGGGGAGGATCAGCCCCAGCATTTT.

This clonotype was recorded many times. The chain's CDR3 is CATSARQSSTDTQYF. DNA of the CDR3: TGTGCCACCAGTGCAAGACAGAGTAGCACAGATACGCAGTATTTT. The rearrangement uses TRBV24-1 and TRBJ2-3, with D perhaps TRBD1 (5 bases). Between the trimmed V and J ends, which lost 5 bases and 0 bases, there was a span of 11 bases. This CDR3 spans 15 amino acids. CDR1 and CDR2 (germline): KGHDR, SFDVKD.

This rearrangement joins TRBV12-3 or TRBV12-4 to TRBJ1-1; D call uncertain. The CDR3 is 14 amino acids. V lost 5 bases, J lost 2 bases, and 12 bases lay in between. CDR3 amino acids: CASSPELINTEAFF. CDR3 nucleotide sequence: TGTGCCAGCAGTCCCGAATTGATTAACACTGAAGCTTTCTTT.

This rearrangement joins TRBV21-1 to TRBJ1-5; the table's D call, TRBD1, was not checked against the DNA. TRBV21-1 is listed as a pseudogene. The CDR3 length is 16 residues. CDR3 amino acids: CASSTRPEVAAQPQHF. CDR3 bases: TGTGCCAGCAGCACCCGGCCAGAGGTTGCGGCTCAGCCCCAGCATTTT.

The J gene is TRBJ2-7, the V gene TRBV7-9; D is ambiguous. Germline CDR1 is SEHNR and CDR2 is FQNEAQ (reference sequence). This CDR3 contains 13 residues. Between the trimmed V and J ends, which lost 1 base and 3 bases, there was a span of 7 bases. This chain's CDR3 is CASSLEVLYEQYF. For the CDR3, the DNA is TGTGCCAGCAGCTTAGAGGTCCTCTACGAGCAGTACTTC.

This clonotype was seen ten or more times. This rearrangement joins TRBV29-1 to TRBJ1-4; TRBD1 is a possible D gene (5 bases). Germline CDR1 is SQVTM and CDR2 is ANQGSEA. Trimming left V 0 bases short and J 8 bases short, with 13 bases between. The CDR3 runs 14 residues. The DNA for the CDR3 is TGCAGCGTTGAAGATCAGGGAGTCAGGGAAAAACTGTTTTTT. It specifies CSVEDQGVREKLFF.

The chain couples TRBV18 to TRBJ2-3, with unresolved D. Germline V gives CDR1 KGHSH, CDR2 LQKENI. The CDR3 is 17 amino acids. Trimming cost V 2 bases and J 6 bases, with 21 bases left between them. CDR3 in amino acids: CASSPTVPVVFSDTQYF. The CDR3 DNA is TGTGCCAGCTCACCAACAGTACCGGTAGTATTCAGTGATACGCAGTATTTT.

This sequence joins TRBV28 and TRBJ2-3, with TRBD1 as a possible D gene (6 bases). The CDR3 extends over 17 amino acids. Germline CDR1 and CDR2: MDHEN and SYDVKM. V was cut by 3 bases and J by 0 bases, with 16 bases left in between. In DNA form, the CDR3 reads TGTGCCAGCAGTTTTCAGGGGCAATCGCTTAGCACAGATACGCAGTATTTT. This encodes CASSFQGQSLSTDTQYF.

This chain connects TRBV2 to TRBJ2-2, with 12 bases lining up with TRBD2. Trimming removed 3 bases from V and 7 bases from J; junction bases left unmatched: 6. Germline CDR1 reads SNHLY; CDR2 reads FYNNEI. This CDR3 is 16 amino acids long. In DNA, the CDR3 is TGTGCCAGCAGTGATCGGACTAGCGGGACGATCGGGGAGCTGTTTTTT. Amino acid sequence: CASSDRTSGTIGELFF.

Only a few counts were recorded for this clonotype. V and J are TRBV7-2 and TRBJ2-5; TRBD1 might be the D (5 bases). Deletions cut 2 bases from V and 10 bases from J, with 17 bases between. The germline V gene has CDR1 SGHTA and CDR2 FQGNSA. This CDR3 spans 14 amino acids. Written as DNA, the CDR3 is TGTGCCAGCAGCTTAAGTGACCCTTGGCAGGGCCAGTACTTC. Encoded protein: CASSLSDPWQGQYF. Using reference TRBV7-2 and TRBJ2-5 for the parts outside the CDR3, the full variable domain is GAGVSQSPSNKVTEKGKDVELRCDPISGHTALYWYRQSLGQGLEFLIYFQGNSAPDKSGLPSDRFSAERTGGSVSTLTIQRTQQEDSAVYLCASSLSDPWQGQYFGPGTRLLVL.

This clonotype was seen a handful of times. The chain links TRBV20-1 to TRBJ2-1; D remains unclear. The germline V and J ends were trimmed by 5 bases and 4 bases, with 3 bases remaining between them. The CDR3 contains 10 residues. Germline values: CDR1 DFQATT, CDR2 SNEGSKA (reference sequence). This CDR3 reads CSAGYNEQFF. The CDR3 nucleotides read TGCAGTGCTGGATACAATGAGCAGTTCTTC.

This clonotype was counted between two and nine times. The CDR3 nucleotides read TGCGCCAGCAGCCAAAACATTCCGGGACAGGGCGTGGTTGAGCAGTTCTTC. Protein sequence: CASSQNIPGQGVVEQFF. J is TRBJ2-1 and V is TRBV4-1, with TRBD1 identical over 9 bases. Germline CDR1 reads MGHRA; CDR2 reads YSYEKL. V shed 2 bases, J shed 9 bases, and the junction held 14 bases outside the gene matches. This CDR3 is built from 17 residues.

This clonotype was found a few times. The J gene is TRBJ2-7, the V gene TRBV15; 7 bases fit TRBD1. With 0 bases clipped from V and 7 bases from J, the junction kept 6 bases outside the gene matches. Germline values: CDR1 LNHNV, CDR2 YYDKDF (reference sequence). This CDR3 has 14 residues. Written as DNA, the CDR3 is TGTGCCACCAGCAGAGATAGGCAGGGGGAAGAGCAGTACTTC. Translating gives CATSRDRQGEEQYF.

This clonotype showed up just a few times. The genes are TRBV28 and TRBJ1-5; 8 bases line up with TRBD1. Germline CDR1 reads MDHEN; CDR2 reads SYDVKM. Germline trimming cut 7 bases from V and 0 bases from J; bases unmatched to any gene: 8. This CDR3 has 16 residues. The CDR3 loop is CASTLSGGRSNQPQHF. The CDR3 DNA follows: TGTGCCAGCACCTTGTCAGGGGGCCGTAGCAATCAGCCCCAGCATTTT.

This clonotype has a count of ten or more. V and J are TRBV7-9 and TRBJ2-4; no clear D. V gave up 0 bases and J gave up 6 bases, with 9 bases separating them. The CDR3 has 14 residues. The germline CDR1 and CDR2 sequences are SEHNR and FQNEAQ (reference sequence). The CDR3 loop is CASSLATDVNIQYF. The CDR3 nucleotides read TGTGCCAGCAGCTTAGCCACGGACGTAAACATTCAGTACTTC.

This clonotype was detected a few times. V gene TRBV7-3 combines with J gene TRBJ2-1; 8 positions agree with TRBD2. V shed 5 bases and J 2 bases; nucleotides not matched to a gene: 5. CDR1 and CDR2 from the germline V gene are SGHTA and FQGTGA. This CDR3 has 15 amino acids. Here the CDR3 reads CASSRTSGAYNEQFF. As DNA, the CDR3 is TGTGCCAGCAGCCGCACTAGCGGAGCCTACAATGAGCAGTTCTTC.

The CDR3 protein is CASSQGTVNIQYF. Here the CDR3 DNA reads TGTGCCAGCAGCCAGGGGACGGTGAACATTCAGTACTTC. The chain recombines TRBV14 with TRBJ2-4, with D perhaps matching TRBD1 or TRBD2 (5 bases each). The CDR3 sequence is 13 residues long. Germline CDR1 reads SGHDN; CDR2 reads FVKESK. The V end was cut by 3 bases, the J end by 7 bases, with 10 bases between.

This clonotype has just a few counts. This chain uses TRBV7-2 with TRBJ2-5; TRBD1 matches at 12 bases. CDR1 is SGHTA, CDR2 FQGNSA, per germline. The CDR3 consists of 16 residues. The V gene end was trimmed by 4 bases and the J gene end by 4 bases; junction bases not matched to a gene: 7. The CDR3 loop is CASSSNRDRGRETQYF. The DNA for the CDR3 is TGTGCCAGCAGCTCTAACCGGGACAGGGGGCGAGAGACCCAGTACTTC.

J is TRBJ2-3 and V is TRBV6-5, with D perhaps matching TRBD1 (7 bases). The CDR3 totals 16 residues. From germline, CDR1 is MNHEY and CDR2 SVGAGI. Trimming took 0 bases from V and 2 from J, leaving 12 bases between them. The CDR3 bases are TGTGCCAGCAGTTACTCCGCGGGACAGCTCACAGATACGCAGTATTTT. Translation gives CASSYSAGQLTDTQYF.

This clonotype showed up just a few times. The rearrangement uses TRBV12-3 or TRBV12-4 and TRBJ1-5; D is ambiguous. The CDR3 spans 14 residues. With 3 bases removed from V and 7 bases from J, the gap between germline ends came to 13 bases. CDR3: CASSFRGSRQPQHF. The CDR3, as DNA: TGTGCCAGCAGTTTTCGGGGATCGAGGCAGCCCCAGCATTTT.

V is TRBV11-2 and J is TRBJ2-1; possible D gene TRBD2, 5 bases. Deletions cut 7 bases from V and 2 bases from J, with 12 bases between. The CDR3 runs to 14 residues. The germline CDR1 and CDR2 sequences are SGHAT and FQNNGV. CDR3 in DNA: TGTGCCAGCACCCCCCTGGGAGCCTACAATGAGCAGTTCTTC. It codes for CASTPLGAYNEQFF.

The rearrangement joins TRBV11-2 to TRBJ1-2; D is unclear. The germline V gene encodes CDR1 SGHAT and CDR2 FQNNGV. The CDR3 totals 13 residues. V was pared by 4 bases and J by 7 bases, with 13 bases between. CDR3 bases: TGTGCCAGCAGCTCCGTCGGAGGGCCTGGCTACACCTTC. Translating it yields CASSSVGGPGYTF.

Details on this clonotype: Being one base from a much bigger clone, this may be a read error. The chain is built from TRBV4-3 and TRBJ2-7; TRBD2 might be the D (10 bases). Germline CDR1 reads LGHNA; CDR2 reads YSLEER. The V and J ends lost 1 base and 8 bases respectively, with 33 bases between them. The CDR3 is made up of 20 amino acids. The CDR3 is CASSQAGQGRGVSGRYKQYF. The DNA of the CDR3 is TGCGCCAGCAGCCAAGCCGGACAGGGGCGTGGTGTTAGCGGGAGGTACAAGCAGTACTTC.

This clonotype was found a few times. The rearrangement uses TRBV18 and TRBJ2-5; D is uncertain. There are 14 residues in the CDR3. CDR1 and CDR2 from the germline V gene are KGHSH and LQKENI. Trimming shortened V by 8 bases and J by 5 bases, and 18 bases separated the two germline ends. In nucleotides, the CDR3 is TGTGCCAGCCGACCTACCGCAGGTTCCGAGACCCAGTACTTC. It specifies CASRPTAGSETQYF.

This clonotype has only a few counts. In DNA form, the CDR3 reads TGTGCCACCAGTGACTCCCGACAGGGCCCGAGCACAGATACGCAGTATTTT. The encoded protein is CATSDSRQGPSTDTQYF. The genes are TRBV24-1 and TRBJ2-3; TRBD1 matches at 7 bases. The junction had 9 bases not matched to a gene; V was cut back by 4 bases and J by 0 bases. CDR3 length equals 17 residues. The germline V gene encodes CDR1 KGHDR and CDR2 SFDVKD.

The sample holds many counts of this clonotype. J is TRBJ2-7 and V is TRBV2; no clear D. The CDR3 has 12 residues. Trimming shortened V by 3 bases and J by 4 bases, and 7 bases separated the two germline ends. In germline, CDR1 is SNHLY, CDR2 FYNNEI. The CDR3 reads CASSDRRYEQYF. CDR3 nucleotide sequence: TGTGCCAGCAGTGATCGTAGGTACGAGCAGTACTTC.

This clonotype occurred a few times. CDR3 DNA sequence: TGTGCCAGCAGTTCTCCTTACCAGGGGAGGAGGACAGATACGCAGTATTTT. This codes for CASSSPYQGRRTDTQYF. The genes are TRBV28 and TRBJ2-3; the D call may be TRBD1 or TRBD2 (6 bases each). Germline V gene sequence: CDR1 MDHEN, CDR2 SYDVKM. The CDR3 sequence is 17 residues long. V was trimmed by 4 bases and J by 3 bases, leaving 20 bases between them. Looking up the rest from reference TRBV28 and TRBJ2-3 gives the full variable domain: DVKVTQSSRYLVKRTGEKVFLECVQDMDHENMFWYRQDPGLGLRLIYFSYDVKMKEKGDIPEGYSVSREKKERFSLILESASTNQTSMYLCASSSPYQGRRTDTQYFGPGTRLTVL.

This clonotype was detected many times. The CDR3 sequence is CASSYQRGEDTQYF. The CDR3 DNA sequence: TGTGCCAGCAGTTACCAGCGGGGGGAAGATACGCAGTATTTT. The chain has TRBV6-6 and TRBJ2-3; 9 bases agree with TRBD2. The CDR3 extends over 14 amino acids. Germline assignment: CDR1 MNHNY and CDR2 SVGAGI (reference sequence). The V gene end was trimmed by 2 bases and the J gene end by 5 bases; junction bases not matched to a gene: 2.

This clonotype was seen repeatedly, ten times or more. The chain couples TRBV7-9 to TRBJ2-7; D uncertain. The germline V gene has CDR1 SEHNR and CDR2 FQNEAQ (reference sequence). This CDR3 is 10 amino acids long. V was clipped by 8 bases and J by 6 bases, with 8 bases between them. CDR3 amino acids: CASGTVEQYF. In DNA form, the CDR3 reads TGTGCCAGCGGTACAGTCGAGCAGTACTTC.

Many counts were recorded for this clonotype. The V call is TRBV28, the J call TRBJ2-1, with D uncertain. Germline-derived CDR1 and CDR2 are MDHEN and SYDVKM. The CDR3 length is 13 residues. V was trimmed by 2 bases and J by 5 bases, leaving 7 bases between them. The CDR3 reads CASSLRNNNEQFF. Written as DNA, the CDR3 is TGTGCCAGCAGTTTACGGAACAACAATGAGCAGTTCTTC.